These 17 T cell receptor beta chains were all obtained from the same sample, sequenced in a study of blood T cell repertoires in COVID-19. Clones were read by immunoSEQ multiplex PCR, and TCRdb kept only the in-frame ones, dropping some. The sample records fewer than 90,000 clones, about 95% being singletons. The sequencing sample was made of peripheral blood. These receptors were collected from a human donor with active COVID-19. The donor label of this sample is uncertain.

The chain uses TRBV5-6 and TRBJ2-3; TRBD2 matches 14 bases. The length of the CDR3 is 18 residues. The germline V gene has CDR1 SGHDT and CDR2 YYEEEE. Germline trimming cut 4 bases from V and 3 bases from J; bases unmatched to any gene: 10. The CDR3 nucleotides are TGTGCCAGCAGCAAGACTAGCGGGGGGGCCCGCAGTACAGATACGCAGTATTTT. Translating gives CASSKTSGGARSTDTQYF.

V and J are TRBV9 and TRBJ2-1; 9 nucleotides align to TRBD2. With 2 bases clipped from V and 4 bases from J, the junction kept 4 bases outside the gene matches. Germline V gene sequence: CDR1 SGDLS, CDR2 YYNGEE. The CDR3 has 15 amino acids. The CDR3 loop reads CASSVGRGGYNEQFF. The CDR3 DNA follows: TGTGCCAGCAGCGTCGGGCGGGGGGGTTACAATGAGCAGTTCTTC. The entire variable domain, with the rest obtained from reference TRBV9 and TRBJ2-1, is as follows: DSGVTQTPKHLITATGQRVTLRCSPRSGDLSVYWYQQSLDQGLQFLIQYYNGEERAKGNILERFSAQQFPDLHSELNLSSLELGDSALYFCASSVGRGGYNEQFFGPGTRLTVL.

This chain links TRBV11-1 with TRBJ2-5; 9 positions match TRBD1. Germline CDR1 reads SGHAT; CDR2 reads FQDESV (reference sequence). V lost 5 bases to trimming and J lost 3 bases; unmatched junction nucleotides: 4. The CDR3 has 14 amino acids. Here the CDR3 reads CASSHRTGEETQYF. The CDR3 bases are TGTGCCAGCAGCCATCGGACAGGGGAAGAGACCCAGTACTTC.

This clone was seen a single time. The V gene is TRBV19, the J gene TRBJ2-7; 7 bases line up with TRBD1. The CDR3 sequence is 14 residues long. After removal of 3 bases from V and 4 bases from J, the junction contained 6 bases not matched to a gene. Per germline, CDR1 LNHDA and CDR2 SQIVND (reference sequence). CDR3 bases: TGTGCCAGTAGTATTGGCGGCAGGGGGTACGAGCAGTACTTC. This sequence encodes CASSIGGRGYEQYF.

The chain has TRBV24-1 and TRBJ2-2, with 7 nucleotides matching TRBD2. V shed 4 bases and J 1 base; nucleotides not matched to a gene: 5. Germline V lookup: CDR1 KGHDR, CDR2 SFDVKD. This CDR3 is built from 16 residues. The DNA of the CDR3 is TGTGCCACCAGTGACCCCCCTAGCGGGAACACCGGGGAGCTGTTTTTT. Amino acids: CATSDPPSGNTGELFF.

This CDR3 reads CASSLVSPRFGNKETQYF. The CDR3 DNA is TGTGCCAGCAGCTTAGTTTCCCCGCGGTTCGGGAACAAAGAGACCCAGTACTTC. The chain uses TRBV7-2 and TRBJ2-5; a possible D gene is TRBD2 (5 bases). The germline V gene has CDR1 SGHTA and CDR2 FQGNSA. This CDR3 is built from 18 residues. V shed 1 base and J shed 3 bases, with 21 bases lying between them.

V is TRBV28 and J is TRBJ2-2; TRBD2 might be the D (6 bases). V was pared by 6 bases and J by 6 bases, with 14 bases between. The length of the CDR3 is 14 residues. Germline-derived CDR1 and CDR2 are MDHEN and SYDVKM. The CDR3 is CASRLAGLSGELFF. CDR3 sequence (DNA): TGTGCCAGCAGATTGGCGGGATTGTCCGGGGAGCTGTTTTTT.

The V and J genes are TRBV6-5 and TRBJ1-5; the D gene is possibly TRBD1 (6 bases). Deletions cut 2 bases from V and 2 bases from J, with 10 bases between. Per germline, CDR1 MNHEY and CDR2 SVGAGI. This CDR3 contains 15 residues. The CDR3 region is CASSYGSGGNQPQHF. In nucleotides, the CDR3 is TGTGCCAGCAGTTACGGGTCAGGGGGCAATCAGCCCCAGCATTTT.

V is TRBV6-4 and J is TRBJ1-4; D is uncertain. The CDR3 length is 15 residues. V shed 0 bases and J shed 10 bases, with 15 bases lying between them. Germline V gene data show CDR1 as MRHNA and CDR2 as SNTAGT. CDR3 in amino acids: CASSDSTRGLGKLFF. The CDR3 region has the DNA TGTGCCAGCAGTGACTCTACCCGGGGATTAGGAAAACTGTTTTTT.

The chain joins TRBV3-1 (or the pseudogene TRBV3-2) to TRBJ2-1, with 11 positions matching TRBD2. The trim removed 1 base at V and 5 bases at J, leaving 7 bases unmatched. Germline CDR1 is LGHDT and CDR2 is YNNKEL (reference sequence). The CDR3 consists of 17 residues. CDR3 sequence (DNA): TGTGCCAGCAGCCAAGGACGTCAACTAGCGGGAGACAATGAGCAGTTCTTC. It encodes CASSQGRQLAGDNEQFF.

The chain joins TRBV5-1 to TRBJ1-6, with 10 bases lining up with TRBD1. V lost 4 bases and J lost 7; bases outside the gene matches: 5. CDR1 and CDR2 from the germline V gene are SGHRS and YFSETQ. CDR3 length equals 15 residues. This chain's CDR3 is CASSRTGGNNSPLHF. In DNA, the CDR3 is TGCGCCAGCAGCCGGACAGGGGGGAACAATTCACCCCTCCACTTT.

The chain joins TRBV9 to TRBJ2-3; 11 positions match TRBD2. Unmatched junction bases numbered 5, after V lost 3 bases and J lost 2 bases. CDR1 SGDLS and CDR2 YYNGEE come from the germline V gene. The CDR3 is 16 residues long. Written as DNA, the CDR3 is TGTGCCAGCAGCGGCCGGACTAGCGGGTTCACAGATACGCAGTATTTT. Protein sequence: CASSGRTSGFTDTQYF.

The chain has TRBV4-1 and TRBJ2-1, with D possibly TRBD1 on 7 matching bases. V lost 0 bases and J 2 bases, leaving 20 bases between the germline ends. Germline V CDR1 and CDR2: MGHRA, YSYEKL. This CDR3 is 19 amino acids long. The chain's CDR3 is CASSQDSGDDRAPYNEQFF. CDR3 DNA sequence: TGCGCCAGCAGCCAAGATTCGGGAGATGACAGGGCCCCCTACAATGAGCAGTTCTTC.

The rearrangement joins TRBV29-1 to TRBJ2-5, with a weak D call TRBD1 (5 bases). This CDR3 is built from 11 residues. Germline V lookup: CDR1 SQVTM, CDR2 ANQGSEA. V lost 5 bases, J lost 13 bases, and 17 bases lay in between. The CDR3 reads CSVSRKSQGYF. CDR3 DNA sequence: TGCAGCGTTTCCCGAAAGAGCCAGGGGTACTTC.

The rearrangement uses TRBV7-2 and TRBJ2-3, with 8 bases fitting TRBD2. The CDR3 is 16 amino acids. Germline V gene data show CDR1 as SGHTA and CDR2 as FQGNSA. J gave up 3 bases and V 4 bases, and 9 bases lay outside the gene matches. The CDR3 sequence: CASSSAGGGRTDTQYF. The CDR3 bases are TGTGCCAGCAGCTCCGCTGGCGGCGGGAGGACAGATACGCAGTATTTT. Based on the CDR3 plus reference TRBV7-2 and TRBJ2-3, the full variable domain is GAGVSQSPSNKVTEKGKDVELRCDPISGHTALYWYRQSLGQGLEFLIYFQGNSAPDKSGLPSDRFSAERTGGSVSTLTIQRTQQEDSAVYLCASSSAGGGRTDTQYFGPGTRLTVL.

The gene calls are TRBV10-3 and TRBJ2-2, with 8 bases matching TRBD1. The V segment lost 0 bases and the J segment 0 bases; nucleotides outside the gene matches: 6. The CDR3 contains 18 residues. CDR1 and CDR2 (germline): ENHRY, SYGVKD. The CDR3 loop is CAISESFEDRANTGELFF. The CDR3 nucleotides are TGTGCCATCAGTGAGTCGTTTGAGGACAGGGCGAACACCGGGGAGCTGTTTTTT.

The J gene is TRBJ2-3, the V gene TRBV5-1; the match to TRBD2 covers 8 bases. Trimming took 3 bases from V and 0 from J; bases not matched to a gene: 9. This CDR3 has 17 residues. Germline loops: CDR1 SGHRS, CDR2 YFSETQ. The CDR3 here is CASSSVTSGQSTDTQYF. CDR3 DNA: TGCGCCAGCAGCTCGGTAACTAGCGGCCAAAGCACAGATACGCAGTATTTT.